The text below deals with one T cell receptor beta chain. This entry comes from a study of blood T cell repertoires in COVID-19. For the study at large: Donors in the United States, Italy and Spain gave samples during acute or convalescent COVID-19. The cDNA or gDNA used as material had been derived from T cells, B-cell-depleted T cells, or PBMCs.

In the study's own analysis: Reference gene primer amplification yielded estimated nucleated cell counts. Using immunoSEQ multiplex PCR, the repertoire was profiled, and TCRdb retains in-frame clones only, with some absent. V and J calls and clone size come straight from that table; D and trimming were deduced from the DNA. Seen here are some 230,000 clones, 75% to 85% observed once, and the top ten hold 7.4%. V gave up 5 bases and J gave up 2 bases; unmatched junction bases: 5. The germline CDR1 and CDR2 sequences are PRHDT and FYEKMQ (reference sequence). The CDR3 spans 14 residues. This TCR derives from a woman between 50 and 59 years old with acute or convalescent COVID-19. The genes are TRBV13 and TRBJ1-2; TRBD1 matches 7 bases. Sequencing was performed on peripheral blood. DNA for the CDR3: TGTGCCAGCAGCCCAGACAGGGTAAACTATGGCTACACCTTC. Translation gives CASSPDRVNYGYTF.